This TCR beta chain was sequenced for a study of T cells after yellow fever vaccination. Findings of the study overall: The booster saw the reappearance of most primary-vaccination clones (roughly 96% CD4, about 88% CD8). The secondary response showed a weaker magnitude and a faster peak, day 5 versus 15.

V lost 0 bases and J 1 base, leaving 8 bases between the germline ends. Germline V gene lookup returns CDR1 SGDLS and CDR2 YYNGEE. This CDR3 spans 16 amino acids. A 5'RACE template-switching step, the method used to make TCR cDNA, added a universal primer site and UMIs. TCRdb reprocessed the 5' RACE reads via MiXCR and lists one record per CDR3 protein. The profile shows about 510,000 distinct CDR3 sequences, 21% of them singletons. Regarding this clonotype: Its target is unknown.

The sample was PBMCs, taken more than 20 days after the first yellow fever vaccination. This sequence was found in a man aged 18 to 29 who received the YFV17D yellow fever vaccine. This chain links TRBV9 with TRBJ2-6; tentatively, D is TRBD1 (5 bases). This chain's CDR3 is CASSVARGSGANVLTF. CDR3 DNA: TGTGCCAGCAGCGTAGCTAGGGGATCTGGGGCCAACGTCCTGACTTTC.